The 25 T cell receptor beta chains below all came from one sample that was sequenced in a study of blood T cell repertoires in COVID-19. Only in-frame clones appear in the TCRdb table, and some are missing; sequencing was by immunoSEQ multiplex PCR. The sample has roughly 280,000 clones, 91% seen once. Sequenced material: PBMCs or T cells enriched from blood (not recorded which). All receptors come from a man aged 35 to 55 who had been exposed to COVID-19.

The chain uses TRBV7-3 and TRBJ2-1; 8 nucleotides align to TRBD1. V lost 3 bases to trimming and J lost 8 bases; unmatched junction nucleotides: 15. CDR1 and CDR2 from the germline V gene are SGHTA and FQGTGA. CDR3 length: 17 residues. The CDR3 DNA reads TGTGCCAGCAGCTTCACATCTAGCAGGGGGCGCGCGGATGAGCAGTTCTTC. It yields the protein CASSFTSSRGRADEQFF.

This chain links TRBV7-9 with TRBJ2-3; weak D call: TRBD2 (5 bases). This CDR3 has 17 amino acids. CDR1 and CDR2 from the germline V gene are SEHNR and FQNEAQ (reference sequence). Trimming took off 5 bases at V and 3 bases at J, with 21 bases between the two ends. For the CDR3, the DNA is TGTGCCAGCAGCCCCCTTTCCGGGGTAGCAGAAACAGATACGCAGTATTTT. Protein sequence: CASSPLSGVAETDTQYF.

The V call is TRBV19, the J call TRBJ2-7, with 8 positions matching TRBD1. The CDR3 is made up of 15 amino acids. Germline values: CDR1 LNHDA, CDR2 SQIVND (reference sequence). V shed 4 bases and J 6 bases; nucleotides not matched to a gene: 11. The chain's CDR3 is CASSKGQGGIREQYF. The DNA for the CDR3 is TGTGCCAGTAGTAAAGGACAGGGAGGCATTCGCGAGCAGTACTTC. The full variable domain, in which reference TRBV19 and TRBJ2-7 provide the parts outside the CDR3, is DGGITQSPKYLFRKEGQNVTLSCEQNLNHDAMYWYRQDPGQGLRLIYYSQIVNDFQKGDIAEGYSVSREKKESFPLTVTSAQKNPTAFYLCASSKGQGGIREQYFGPGTRLTVT.

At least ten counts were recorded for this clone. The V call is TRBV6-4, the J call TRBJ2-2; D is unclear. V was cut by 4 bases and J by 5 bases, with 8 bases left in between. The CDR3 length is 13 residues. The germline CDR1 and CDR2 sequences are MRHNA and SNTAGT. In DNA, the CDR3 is TGTGCCAGCAGTGCCGCCGAGACCGGGGAGCTGTTTTTT. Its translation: CASSAAETGELFF.

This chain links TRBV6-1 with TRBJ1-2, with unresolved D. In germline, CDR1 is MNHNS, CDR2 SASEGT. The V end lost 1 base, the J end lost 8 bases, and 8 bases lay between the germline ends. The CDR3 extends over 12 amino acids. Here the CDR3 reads CASSEDRVGYTF. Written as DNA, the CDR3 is TGTGCCAGCAGTGAAGACAGAGTCGGCTACACCTTC.

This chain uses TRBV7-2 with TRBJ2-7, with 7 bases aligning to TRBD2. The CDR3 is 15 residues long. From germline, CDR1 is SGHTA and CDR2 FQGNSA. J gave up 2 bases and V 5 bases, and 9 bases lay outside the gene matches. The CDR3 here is CASSGGVGGTYEQYF. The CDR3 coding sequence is TGTGCCAGCAGCGGAGGCGTGGGGGGGACCTACGAGCAGTACTTC.

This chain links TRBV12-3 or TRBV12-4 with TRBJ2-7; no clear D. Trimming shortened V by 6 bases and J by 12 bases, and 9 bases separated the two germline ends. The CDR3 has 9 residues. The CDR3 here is CASSPPLYF. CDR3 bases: TGTGCCAGCAGCCCCCCATTGTACTTC.

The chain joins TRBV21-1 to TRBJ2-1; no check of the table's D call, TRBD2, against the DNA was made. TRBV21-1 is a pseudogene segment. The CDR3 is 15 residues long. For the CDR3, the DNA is TGTGCCAGCACCATCAGCGGGAGAGGGGACAATGAGCAGTTCTTC. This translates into CASTISGRGDNEQFF.

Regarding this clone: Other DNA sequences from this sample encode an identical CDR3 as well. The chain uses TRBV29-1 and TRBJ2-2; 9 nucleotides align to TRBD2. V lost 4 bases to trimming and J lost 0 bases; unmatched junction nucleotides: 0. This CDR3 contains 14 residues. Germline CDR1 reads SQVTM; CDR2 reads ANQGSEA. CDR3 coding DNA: TGCAGCGTTGGACTAGCGGCGAACACCGGGGAGCTGTTTTTT. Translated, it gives CSVGLAANTGELFF.

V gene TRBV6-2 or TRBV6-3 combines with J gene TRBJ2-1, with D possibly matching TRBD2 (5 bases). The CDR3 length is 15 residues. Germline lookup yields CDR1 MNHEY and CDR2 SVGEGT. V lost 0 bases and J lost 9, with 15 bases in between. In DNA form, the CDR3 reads TGTGCCAGCAGTTACTCGGAGGTTGAGTTTCCTGAGCAGTTCTTC. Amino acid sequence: CASSYSEVEFPEQFF.

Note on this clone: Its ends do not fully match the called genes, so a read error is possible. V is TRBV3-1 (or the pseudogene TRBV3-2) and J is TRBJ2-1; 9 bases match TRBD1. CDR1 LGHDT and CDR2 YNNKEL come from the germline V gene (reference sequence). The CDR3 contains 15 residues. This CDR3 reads CASSLTTSNRDRVLF. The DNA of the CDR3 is TGTGCCAGCAGCCTCACAACTTCAAACCGGGACAGGGTCCTCTTC.

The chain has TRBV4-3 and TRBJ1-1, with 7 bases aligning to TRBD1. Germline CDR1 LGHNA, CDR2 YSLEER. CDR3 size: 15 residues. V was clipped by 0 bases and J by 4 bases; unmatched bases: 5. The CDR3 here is CASSQDRGVGTEAFF. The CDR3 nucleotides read TGCGCCAGCAGCCAAGACAGGGGGGTGGGCACTGAAGCTTTCTTT.

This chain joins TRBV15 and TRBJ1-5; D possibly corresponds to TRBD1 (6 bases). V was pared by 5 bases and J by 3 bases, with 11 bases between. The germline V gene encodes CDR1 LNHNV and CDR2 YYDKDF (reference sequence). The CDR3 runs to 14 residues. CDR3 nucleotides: TGTGCCACCAGCCCAACAGGGTCCAATCAGCCCCAGCATTTT. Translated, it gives CATSPTGSNQPQHF.

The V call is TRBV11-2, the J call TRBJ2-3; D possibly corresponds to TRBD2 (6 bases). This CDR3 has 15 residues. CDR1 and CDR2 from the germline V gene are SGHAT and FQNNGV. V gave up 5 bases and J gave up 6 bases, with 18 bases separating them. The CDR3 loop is CASSVDPGDVDTQYF. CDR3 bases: TGTGCCAGCAGCGTGGACCCGGGAGACGTCGATACGCAGTATTTT.

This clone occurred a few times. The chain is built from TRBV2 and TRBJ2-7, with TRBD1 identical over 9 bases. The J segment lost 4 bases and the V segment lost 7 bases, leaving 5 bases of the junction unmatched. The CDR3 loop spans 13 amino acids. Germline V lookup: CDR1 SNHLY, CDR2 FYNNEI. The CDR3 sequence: CASTRDREYEQYF. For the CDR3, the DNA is TGTGCCAGCACCCGGGACAGGGAATACGAGCAGTACTTC.

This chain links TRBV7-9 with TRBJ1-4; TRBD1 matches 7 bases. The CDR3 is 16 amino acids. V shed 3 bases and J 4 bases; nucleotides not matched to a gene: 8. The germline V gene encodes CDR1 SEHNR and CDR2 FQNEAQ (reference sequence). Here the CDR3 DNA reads TGTGCCAGCAGCTTCGGTTGGGACAGCGTTAATGAAAAACTGTTTTTT. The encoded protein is CASSFGWDSVNEKLFF.

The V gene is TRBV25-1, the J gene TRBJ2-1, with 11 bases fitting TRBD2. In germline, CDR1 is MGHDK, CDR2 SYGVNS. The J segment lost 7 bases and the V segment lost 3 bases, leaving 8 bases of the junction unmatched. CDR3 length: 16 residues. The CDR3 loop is CASSDYTSGGGNEQFF. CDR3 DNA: TGTGCCAGCAGTGATTACACTAGCGGGGGAGGGAATGAGCAGTTCTTC.

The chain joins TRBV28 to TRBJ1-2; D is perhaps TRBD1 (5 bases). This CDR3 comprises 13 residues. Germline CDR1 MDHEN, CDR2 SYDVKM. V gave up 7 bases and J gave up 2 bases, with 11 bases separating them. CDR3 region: CASISTANYGYTF. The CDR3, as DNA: TGTGCCAGCATTTCGACAGCGAACTATGGCTACACCTTC.

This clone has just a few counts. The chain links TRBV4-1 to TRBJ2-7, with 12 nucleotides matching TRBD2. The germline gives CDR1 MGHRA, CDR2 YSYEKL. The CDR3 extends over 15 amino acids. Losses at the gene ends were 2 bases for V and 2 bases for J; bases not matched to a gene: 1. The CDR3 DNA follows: TGCGCCAGCAGCCAACTAGCGGGAGGGACCTACGAGCAGTACTTC. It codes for CASSQLAGGTYEQYF.

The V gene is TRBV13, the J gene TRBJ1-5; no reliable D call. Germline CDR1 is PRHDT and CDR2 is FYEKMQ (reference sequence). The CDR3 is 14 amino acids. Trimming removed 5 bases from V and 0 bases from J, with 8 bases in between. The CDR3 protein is CASSQQNSNQPQHF. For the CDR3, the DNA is TGTGCCAGCAGCCAACAGAATAGCAATCAGCCCCAGCATTTT.

CDR3 sequence: CASSNAPLSGYTF. CDR3 nucleotide sequence: TGTGCCAGCAGCAACGCCCCCCTAAGTGGCTACACCTTC. The rearrangement links TRBV28 to TRBJ1-2; no reliable D call. V lost 6 bases and J lost 7, with 15 bases in between. Germline CDR1 MDHEN, CDR2 SYDVKM. This CDR3 region has 13 residues.

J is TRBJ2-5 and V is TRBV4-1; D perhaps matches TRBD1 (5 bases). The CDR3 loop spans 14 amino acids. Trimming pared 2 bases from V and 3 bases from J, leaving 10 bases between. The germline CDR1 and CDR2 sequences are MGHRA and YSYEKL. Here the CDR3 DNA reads TGCGCCAGCAGCCAACAGGGAACCGAAGAGACCCAGTACTTC. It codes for CASSQQGTEETQYF.

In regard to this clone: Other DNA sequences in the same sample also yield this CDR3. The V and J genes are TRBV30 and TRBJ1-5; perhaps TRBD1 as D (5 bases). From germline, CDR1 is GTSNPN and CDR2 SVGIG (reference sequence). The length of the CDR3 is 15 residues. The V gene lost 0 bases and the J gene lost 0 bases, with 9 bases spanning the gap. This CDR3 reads CAWSVGGNSNQPQHF. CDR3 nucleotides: TGTGCCTGGAGTGTCGGGGGTAATAGCAATCAGCCCCAGCATTTT.

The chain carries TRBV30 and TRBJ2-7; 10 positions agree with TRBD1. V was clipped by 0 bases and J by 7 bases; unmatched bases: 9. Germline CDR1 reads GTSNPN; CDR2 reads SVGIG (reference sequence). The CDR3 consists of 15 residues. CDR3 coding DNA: TGTGCCTGGAGTGTACTGGGACAGGGGCAGAGAGAGCAGTACTTC. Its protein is CAWSVLGQGQREQYF. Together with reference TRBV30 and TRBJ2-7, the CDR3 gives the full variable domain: SQTIHQWPATLVQPVGSPLSLECTVEGTSNPNLYWYRQAAGRGLQLLFYSVGIGQISSEVPQNLSASRPQDRQFILSSKKLLLSDSGFYLCAWSVLGQGQREQYFGPGTRLTVT.

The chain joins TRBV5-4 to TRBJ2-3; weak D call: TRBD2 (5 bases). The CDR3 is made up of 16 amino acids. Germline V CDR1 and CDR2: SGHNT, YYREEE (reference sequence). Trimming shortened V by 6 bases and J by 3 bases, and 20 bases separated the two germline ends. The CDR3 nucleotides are TGTGCCAGCACCCCGTCTTTAGCGTCATGGACAGATACGCAGTATTTT. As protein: CASTPSLASWTDTQYF.